This is a list of T cell receptor beta chains from one sample in a study of shared clonotypes between healthy human individuals. The assay was immunoSEQ multiplex PCR, and TCRdb's table has in-frame clones only and misses some. This table holds approximately 2,200,000 clones, 93% found once. The sequenced sample was naive CD8+ T cells from PBMCs. The receptors derive from a man aged 18 to 29 in good health. Some clones in this sample may be carry-over from other donors' samples. Each CDR3 is given without its conserved first and last residue.

V	J	CDR3
TRBV4-3	TRBJ1-2	ASSQTAGGSNYGYT
TRBV4-3	TRBJ2-7	ASSQVRSGTGGYEQY
TRBV28	TRBJ1-4	ASSPNRARGVGLF
TRBV2	TRBJ1-1	ASSELGKNTEAF
TRBV9	TRBJ2-3	ASSLGLATLSRQDTQY
TRBV5-5	TRBJ2-7	ASSLTGHISYEQY
TRBV7-9	TRBJ2-6	ASIRVQGTPRANVLT
TRBV9	TRBJ2-5	ASSLRQGARETQY
TRBV4-1	TRBJ2-7	ASNLLGVGQY
TRBV19	TRBJ2-7	ASSILGGSRGDEQY
TRBV6-6	TRBJ1-4	ASSSRTGPSEKLF
TRBV23-1	TRBJ2-7	ASSRESAGLGSDEQY
TRBV9	TRBJ1-1	ASSAGDRNTEAF
TRBV28	TRBJ1-6	AIYPSGSFPGLALH
TRBV14	TRBJ1-2	ASSQDYGDYGYT
TRBV18	TRBJ2-1	ASSPRWRESYNEQF
TRBV6-1	TRBJ2-1	ASSALESLYNEQF
TRBV4-1	TRBJ2-7	ASSHAGLSYEQY
TRBV5-1	TRBJ1-1	ASNPGGTEAF
TRBV28	TRBJ2-3	ASRTLRGKHTDTQY
TRBV4-3	TRBJ1-1	ASSQEGWGWTEAF
TRBV5-1	TRBJ1-3	ASSLAVRGNTGNTIY
TRBV19	TRBJ2-7	ASSIYPGAFGEQY
TRBV6-6	TRBJ2-1	ASSYSNEQF
TRBV5-1	TRBJ2-7	ASSADTWTAYEQY
TRBV5-6	TRBJ1-2	ASSSRQGDGYT
TRBV9	TRBJ1-1	ASSLGGDTEAF
TRBV25-1	TRBJ1-2	ATTWGNYGYT
TRBV19	TRBJ1-2	ASSMDSSYGYT
TRBV30	TRBJ2-1	AWSRRGSSYNEQF
TRBV7-9	TRBJ2-7	ASSSGTSYEQY
TRBV29-1	TRBJ2-1	SVSNGRTYNEQF
TRBV10-2	TRBJ1-3	ASSLTGPGNTIY
TRBV2	TRBJ2-5	ASSERTGAQETQY
TRBV7-9	TRBJ2-7	ASSIGTSGVSYEQY
TRBV28	TRBJ2-1	ASSEKKSGRARNEQF
TRBV7-5	TRBJ2-6	AGRESSGANVLT
TRBV5-6	TRBJ2-3	ASSILPGATGRDTQY
TRBV27	TRBJ1-1	ASSPVRGATEAF
TRBV5-8	TRBJ2-1	ASSLPKGTLGDEQF
TRBV11-2	TRBJ1-5	ASSSYGTVDSNQPQH
TRBV28	TRBJ2-1	ASSLDRGHQF
TRBV9	TRBJ2-1	ASSVKGNWNYNEQF
TRBV19	TRBJ2-7	ASSIDLEGEQY
TRBV7-7	TRBJ2-7	ASAPITGGGGYEQY
TRBV5-1	TRBJ2-6	ASSLDEVSTFSSGANVLT
TRBV7-9	TRBJ2-7	ASSPGGGRGFYEQY
TRBV9	TRBJ2-5	ASSGRDYQETQY
TRBV12-2	TRBJ2-5	ASRLVGKQETQY